This T cell receptor beta chain comes out of a study of T cell responses to AZD1222 COVID-19 vaccine. Germline values: CDR1 SGHTA, CDR2 FQGTGA. Trimming took off 2 bases at V and 6 bases at J, with 8 bases between the two ends. The CDR3 spans 13 residues. Overall study results and limits: The span of vaccine-associated CD4 TCRs extended across spike, with dominance at 160-218 and 743-854.

Notes on this clone: As yet, its antigen is unknown.

Generated by immunoSEQ multiplex PCR, the TCRdb table keeps only in-frame clones and is missing some. In the table there are 100,000 to 140,000 clones, 92% of which are singletons. This material consisted of peripheral blood, taken 28 days after the second AZD1222 dose. This receptor was identified in an adult who received the AZD1222 COVID-19 vaccine. The chain combines TRBV7-3 with TRBJ2-1; TRBD2 is a possible D gene (5 bases). Here the CDR3 DNA reads TGTGCCAGCAGCTTAGAAGGACTCAATGAGCAGTTCTTC. Translating gives CASSLEGLNEQFF.